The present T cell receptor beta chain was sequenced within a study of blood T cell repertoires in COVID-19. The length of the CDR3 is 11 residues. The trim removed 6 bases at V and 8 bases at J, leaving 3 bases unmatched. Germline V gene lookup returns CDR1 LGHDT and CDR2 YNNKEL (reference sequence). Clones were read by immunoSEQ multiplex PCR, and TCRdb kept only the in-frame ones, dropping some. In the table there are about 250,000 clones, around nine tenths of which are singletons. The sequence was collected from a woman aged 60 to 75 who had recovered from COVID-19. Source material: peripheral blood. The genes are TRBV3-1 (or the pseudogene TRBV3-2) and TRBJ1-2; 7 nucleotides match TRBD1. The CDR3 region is CASRDRDGYTF. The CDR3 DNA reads TGTGCCAGCAGAGACAGGGACGGCTACACCTTC.